Each of the 32 T cell receptor beta chains below was sequenced from the same sample in a study of blood T cells in healthy people across ages. PCR was performed a second time for about 7 to 11 cycles using a sample-barcoded 5' primer and a J-beta primer mix. TCRdb independently ran MiXCR on the 5' RACE reads; one entry per CDR3 protein. Here the sample spans approximately 850,000 distinct CDR3 sequences, roughly 44% being singletons. Sequencing used blood. The receptors shown here come from a man in his 60s in good health.

The chain employs TRBV4-3 and TRBJ2-3, with D perhaps TRBD1 or TRBD2 (6 bases each). The CDR3 extends over 15 amino acids. V lost 1 base, J lost 4 bases, and 12 bases lay in between. From germline, CDR1 is LGHNA and CDR2 YSLEER. This chain's CDR3 is CASSQVSRGPDTQYF. The DNA for the CDR3 is TGCGCCAGCAGCCAAGTTTCTCGGGGGCCAGATACGCAGTATTTT.

The V call is TRBV2, the J call TRBJ1-1; D is possibly TRBD1 (5 bases). The CDR3 is 13 residues long. Germline V gene lookup returns CDR1 SNHLY and CDR2 FYNNEI. V lost 6 bases, J lost 4 bases, and 12 bases lay in between. The CDR3 sequence: CASSGEGSTEAFF. The CDR3 bases are TGTGCCAGCAGCGGAGAGGGGAGCACTGAAGCTTTCTTT. Using reference TRBV2 and TRBJ1-1 for the parts outside the CDR3, the full variable domain is EPEVTQTPSHQVTQMGQEVILRCVPISNHLYFYWYRQILGQKVEFLVSFYNNEISEKSEIFDDQFSVERPDGSNFTLKIRSTKLEDSAMYFCASSGEGSTEAFFGQGTRLTVV.

With regard to this clonotype: The germline gene is not matched at one end of the junction; a read error may be the cause. The chain joins TRBV7-2 to TRBJ2-5; 9 bases agree with TRBD1. The CDR3 runs to 15 residues. The germline CDR1 and CDR2 sequences are SGHTA and FQGNSA. CDR3 sequence: CSSSSRQGDQETQYF. The CDR3 DNA follows: TGTTCCAGCAGCTCCAGACAGGGGGACCAAGAGACCCAGTACTTC.

The rearrangement joins TRBV4-1 to TRBJ1-2, with D possibly being TRBD1 (5 bases). The germline gives CDR1 MGHRA, CDR2 YSYEKL. This CDR3 spans 16 amino acids. The V end was cut by 0 bases, the J end by 3 bases, with 14 bases between. DNA of the CDR3: TGCGCCAGCAGCCAAGATCTGTCAGGGATGGACTATGGCTACACCTTC. It specifies CASSQDLSGMDYGYTF.

This chain links TRBV28 with TRBJ1-5, with D perhaps matching TRBD1 (5 bases). The V end was cut by 3 bases, the J end by 1 base, with 10 bases between. The CDR3 is 15 residues long. Germline values: CDR1 MDHEN, CDR2 SYDVKM. Here the CDR3 DNA reads TGTGCCAGCAGTTTCATTAGGGACAGCAATCAGCCCCAGCATTTT. It translates to CASSFIRDSNQPQHF.

The chain uses TRBV29-1 and TRBJ1-2, with 9 bases aligning to TRBD1. This CDR3 is 15 amino acids long. The V gene's germline CDR1 is SQVTM and CDR2 ANQGSEA. The J segment lost 9 bases and the V segment lost 4 bases, leaving 15 bases of the junction unmatched. In DNA form, the CDR3 reads TGCAGCGTTGGAGACAGGGGGAGGTCCCTTGGAAGCTACACCTTC. Translated: CSVGDRGRSLGSYTF. The variable domain in full, with the rest retrieved from reference TRBV29-1 and TRBJ1-2, is SAVISQKPSRDICQRGTSLTIQCQVDSQVTMMFWYRQQPGQSLTLIATANQGSEATYESGFVIDKFPISRPNLTFSTLTVSNMSPEDSSIYLCSVGDRGRSLGSYTFGSGTRLTVV.

The chain is built from TRBV10-3 and TRBJ2-1, with D tentatively TRBD1 (5 bases). Trimming took 5 bases from V and 7 from J, leaving 15 bases between them. Germline CDR1 and CDR2: ENHRY and SYGVKD. CDR3 length: 14 amino acids. CDR3 nucleotide sequence: TGTGCCATCAGTATAGCAGGGTTGGGGAATGAGCAGTTCTTC. Its protein product is CAISIAGLGNEQFF.

This clonotype was counted a few times. This chain joins TRBV7-2 and TRBJ2-7; 10 nucleotides agree with TRBD1. The CDR3 consists of 15 residues. Germline V gene lookup returns CDR1 SGHTA and CDR2 FQGNSA. J was trimmed by 4 bases and V by 2 bases; bases with no gene match: 5. CDR3 coding DNA: TGTGCCAGCAGCTTATTCCGGGACAGGGGTTACGAGCAGTACTTC. It encodes CASSLFRDRGYEQYF.

With regard to this clonotype: The junction does not match germline at one end; this may be a read error. This chain connects TRBV24-1 to TRBJ2-3; 8 bases agree with TRBD2. Per germline, CDR1 KGHDR and CDR2 SFDVKD. The CDR3 consists of 14 residues. The CDR3 DNA sequence: TGTGCCACCAGTGATCGCGGGGGGCAAGATACGCGGTATTTT. It encodes CATSDRGGQDTRYF.

This rearrangement joins TRBV20-1 to TRBJ2-3; 7 nucleotides match TRBD2. V was clipped by 2 bases and J by 5 bases; unmatched bases: 4. CDR3 length equals 13 residues. The V gene's germline CDR1 is DFQATT and CDR2 SNEGSKA (reference sequence). CDR3 protein: CSARLGGGDTQYF. Here the CDR3 DNA reads TGCAGTGCTAGACTAGGCGGGGGAGATACGCAGTATTTT.

The chain has TRBV7-2 and TRBJ2-5, with 8 bases lining up with TRBD1. The V gene's germline CDR1 is SGHTA and CDR2 FQGNSA. CDR3 length: 16 amino acids. The V and J ends lost 3 bases and 4 bases, in that order; junction bases with no gene match: 10. The CDR3 DNA reads as TGTGCCAGCAGCTTTTCGACAGGGGTTGGCGGAGAGACCCAGTACTTC. Amino acid sequence: CASSFSTGVGGETQYF.

V usage is TRBV9 and J usage is TRBJ2-7, with D hard to call. CDR3 length: 13 residues. Trimming shortened V by 0 bases and J by 6 bases, and 10 bases separated the two germline ends. In germline, CDR1 is SGDLS, CDR2 YYNGEE. CDR3 DNA sequence: TGTGCCAGCAGCGTAGATCAGGCTGGCGAGCAGTACTTC. The encoded protein is CASSVDQAGEQYF.

This clonotype was seen just once. The chain employs TRBV6-1 and TRBJ2-5; D is possibly TRBD1 (6 bases). Trimming removed 6 bases at V and 4 bases at J, with 15 bases between. Looked up from germline, CDR1 is MNHNS and CDR2 is SASEGT. This CDR3 is 14 amino acids long. CDR3 residues: CASRAYRVAETQYF. DNA of the CDR3: TGTGCCAGCAGAGCCTACAGGGTCGCAGAGACCCAGTACTTC.

The chain carries TRBV10-3 and TRBJ1-1; TRBD1 aligns across 7 bases. This CDR3 has 16 amino acids. Germline CDR1 ENHRY, CDR2 SYGVKD. With V trimmed by 8 bases and J by 3 bases, 15 bases remained unmatched. The CDR3, as DNA: TGTGCCATCGCGTCTCGGCAGGGGGAAGGGGACACTGAAGCTTTCTTT. Its translation is CAIASRQGEGDTEAFF.

The chain recombines TRBV5-1 with TRBJ2-4; tentative D call: TRBD1 (5 bases). Trimming cost V 1 base and J 13 bases, with 18 bases left between them. Germline CDR1 reads SGHRS; CDR2 reads YFSETQ. The CDR3 spans 14 residues. CDR3 in amino acids: CASSLSQVSTQQYF. In nucleotides, the CDR3 is TGCGCCAGCAGCTTGTCACAGGTGTCTACGCAGCAGTACTTC.

This clonotype occurred many times. The rearrangement uses TRBV4-3 and TRBJ2-7, with no clear D. This CDR3 has 13 residues. Germline-derived CDR1 and CDR2 are LGHNA and YSLEER. Deletions cut 0 bases from V and 4 bases from J, with 7 bases between. The CDR3 protein is CASSQDNGYEQYF. CDR3 bases: TGCGCCAGCAGCCAAGATAACGGGTACGAGCAGTACTTC.

This chain connects TRBV29-1 to TRBJ1-3; TRBD1 aligns across 10 bases. Germline V gene lookup returns CDR1 SQVTM and CDR2 ANQGSEA. The CDR3 has 15 residues. Losses at the gene ends were 4 bases for V and 8 bases for J; bases not matched to a gene: 11. The CDR3 nucleotides are TGCAGCGTTGCGTGGTACCGGGACAGGGGCTACACCATATATTTT. It encodes CSVAWYRDRGYTIYF. Full variable domain (rest looked up from reference TRBV29-1 and TRBJ1-3): SAVISQKPSRDICQRGTSLTIQCQVDSQVTMMFWYRQQPGQSLTLIATANQGSEATYESGFVIDKFPISRPNLTFSTLTVSNMSPEDSSIYLCSVAWYRDRGYTIYFGEGSWLTVV.

This clonotype was seen more than once but under ten times. The chain is built from TRBV7-2 and TRBJ2-1; weak D call: TRBD2 (6 bases). CDR3 length equals 14 residues. Germline V gene data show CDR1 as SGHTA and CDR2 as FQGNSA. Trimming cost V 1 base and J 3 bases, with 7 bases left between them. CDR3 sequence: CASSLDSGYNEQFF. The CDR3 DNA is TGTGCCAGCAGCTTAGATAGCGGCTACAATGAGCAGTTCTTC.

The V gene is TRBV5-1, the J gene TRBJ2-2; 7 bases agree with TRBD1. V shed 5 bases and J 2 bases; nucleotides not matched to a gene: 3. The CDR3 length is 14 residues. Germline V gene data show CDR1 as SGHRS and CDR2 as YFSETQ. Written as DNA, the CDR3 is TGCGCCAGCAGGGGGACAGATAACACCGGGGAGCTGTTTTTT. Translating it yields CASRGTDNTGELFF. The variable domain in full, with the rest retrieved from reference TRBV5-1 and TRBJ2-2, is KAGVTQTPRYLIKTRGQQVTLSCSPISGHRSVSWYQQTPGQGLQFLFEYFSETQRNKGNFPGRFSGRQFSNSRSEMNVSTLELGDSALYLCASRGTDNTGELFFGEGSRLTVL.

The chain carries TRBV7-9 and TRBJ2-7; D gene uncertain. CDR3 size: 13 residues. Trimming left V 1 base short and J 3 bases short, with 7 bases between. In germline, CDR1 is SEHNR, CDR2 FQNEAQ (reference sequence). The DNA of the CDR3 is TGTGCCAGCAGCTTAGGTGATTACTACGAGCAGTACTTC. As protein: CASSLGDYYEQYF.

This chain links TRBV5-1 with TRBJ2-1; D not certain. Germline values: CDR1 SGHRS, CDR2 YFSETQ. This CDR3 has 15 amino acids. V was trimmed by 0 bases and J by 3 bases, leaving 10 bases between them. The CDR3 DNA follows: TGCGCCAGCAGCTTGGAGGCAGATATCTACAATGAGCAGTTCTTC. Translated, it gives CASSLEADIYNEQFF. Complete variable domain (other parts from reference TRBV5-1 and TRBJ2-1): KAGVTQTPRYLIKTRGQQVTLSCSPISGHRSVSWYQQTPGQGLQFLFEYFSETQRNKGNFPGRFSGRQFSNSRSEMNVSTLELGDSALYLCASSLEADIYNEQFFGPGTRLTVL.

Worth noting for this clonotype: A much bigger clone sits one base away, suggesting this may be a read error. The genes are TRBV7-2 and TRBJ2-5; D unresolved. The germline gives CDR1 SGHTA, CDR2 FQGNSA. Trimming shortened V by 2 bases and J by 0 bases, and 7 bases separated the two germline ends. The CDR3 has 14 residues. The CDR3 DNA is TGTGCCAGCAGCTTAAACGGGTACCAAGAGACCCAGTACTTC. It is translated as CASSLNGYQETQYF.

This clonotype was recorded once. The chain's CDR3 is CASSQRLADSYNEQYF. The DNA of the CDR3 is TGCGCCAGCAGCCAGAGACTAGCGGATTCCTACAATGAGCAGTACTTC. The V and J genes are TRBV4-3 and TRBJ2-7; 9 bases map to TRBD2. The V gene's germline CDR1 is LGHNA and CDR2 YSLEER. The junction had 13 bases not matched to a gene; V was cut back by 3 bases and J by 7 bases. CDR3 size: 16 residues.

DNA for the CDR3: TGTGCCAGCAGTGAAGCGGGACAGGGAATTCGAGAGACCCAGTACTTC. This sequence encodes CASSEAGQGIRETQYF. V gene TRBV6-1 combines with J gene TRBJ2-5; 9 bases line up with TRBD1. The germline CDR1 and CDR2 sequences are MNHNS and SASEGT. With 0 bases clipped from V and 4 bases from J, the junction kept 6 bases outside the gene matches. The CDR3 is 16 amino acids.

The chain has TRBV6-5 and TRBJ2-5; D is undetermined. V was cut by 0 bases and J by 5 bases, with 13 bases left in between. This CDR3 spans 15 amino acids. CDR1 and CDR2 from the germline V gene are MNHEY and SVGAGI. This CDR3 reads CASSYSYSNEETQYF. In DNA, the CDR3 is TGTGCCAGCAGTTACTCGTACTCAAATGAGGAGACCCAGTACTTC.

This clonotype was found a few times. The chain combines TRBV4-3 with TRBJ2-5, with no clear D. Germline V gives CDR1 LGHNA, CDR2 YSLEER. The CDR3 runs 18 residues. Deletions cut 0 bases from V and 0 bases from J, with 17 bases between. The CDR3 nucleotides are TGCGCCAGCAGCCAAGACTTGGGTGCCAACACTCACCAAGAGACCCAGTACTTC. It specifies CASSQDLGANTHQETQYF.

The V and J genes are TRBV10-3 and TRBJ1-1, with D tentatively TRBD1 (6 bases). This CDR3 region has 13 residues. Trimming removed 9 bases from V and 1 base from J, with 12 bases in between. CDR1 and CDR2 (germline): ENHRY, SYGVKD. The CDR3 protein is CAIMTGPNTEAFF. In DNA, the CDR3 is TGTGCCATTATGACAGGACCGAACACTGAAGCTTTCTTT.

V gene TRBV15 combines with J gene TRBJ1-6; 7 nucleotides agree with TRBD1. The germline V gene encodes CDR1 LNHNV and CDR2 YYDKDF (reference sequence). The V segment lost 2 bases and the J segment 9 bases; nucleotides outside the gene matches: 7. CDR3 size: 15 residues. The CDR3 bases are TGTGCCACCAGCAGACCTGACAGGGAGGGTTCACCCCTCCACTTT. Protein sequence: CATSRPDREGSPLHF.

Note on this clonotype: At one end the junction does not follow the germline gene, possibly because of a read error. The chain carries TRBV20-1 and TRBJ2-4; 7 bases align to TRBD2. This CDR3 region has 15 residues. Per the germline V gene, CDR1 is DFQATT and CDR2 is SNEGSKA (reference sequence). The CDR3 coding sequence is TGTAGTGCTAGCGGAATCTCGCTAGCCAAAAACATTCGGTACTTC. Protein product: CSASGISLAKNIRYF.

The chain recombines TRBV28 with TRBJ1-2; D is unclear. Trimming took 7 bases from V and 5 from J, leaving 14 bases between them. CDR3 length equals 13 residues. The germline CDR1 and CDR2 sequences are MDHEN and SYDVKM. The CDR3 sequence is CASTSGVRYGYTF. The CDR3 nucleotides are TGTGCCAGCACCTCTGGGGTCCGGTATGGCTACACCTTC.

This clonotype was counted between two and nine times. This rearrangement joins TRBV7-2 to TRBJ2-5, with TRBD2 matching over 12 bases. The V and J ends lost 5 bases and 5 bases, in that order; junction bases with no gene match: 12. CDR1 SGHTA and CDR2 FQGNSA come from the germline V gene. This CDR3 is 17 amino acids long. Here the CDR3 reads CASSKGELAGGMETQYF. CDR3 nucleotide sequence: TGTGCCAGCAGCAAGGGGGAACTAGCGGGGGGTATGGAGACCCAGTACTTC.

Details on this clonotype: Germline is not matched at one junction end, which may reflect a read error. This chain links TRBV20-1 with TRBJ1-2; 7 nucleotides line up with TRBD1. CDR3 length equals 13 residues. Germline CDR1 and CDR2: DFQATT and SNEGSKA (reference sequence). CDR3 in amino acids: CSARETGTYGYTF. As DNA, the CDR3 is TGCAGTGCTCGAGAGACAGGGACCTATGGCTACACCTTC.